These 32 T cell receptor beta chains were all obtained from the same sample, sequenced in a study of T cell responses to AZD1222 COVID-19 vaccine. Data came from immunoSEQ multiplex PCR; TCRdb stores just in-frame clones and leaves some out. In the table there are 170,000 or so clones, about 85% of which are singletons. The sequencing used peripheral blood, collected on day 0 of AZD1222 vaccination. Receptor source: an adult in good health.

The genes are TRBV4-1 and TRBJ2-5, with TRBD1 matching 7 bases. V lost 2 bases and J lost 1; bases outside the gene matches: 7. The CDR3 is made up of 16 amino acids. CDR1 and CDR2 (germline): MGHRA, YSYEKL. The CDR3 DNA reads TGCGCCAGCAGCCAATACCGGGACAGAGCCCAAGAGACCCAGTACTTC. This encodes CASSQYRDRAQETQYF.

This clone was seen only a few times. The chain recombines TRBV2 with TRBJ2-2, with D tentatively TRBD2 (5 bases). The V end lost 7 bases, the J end lost 0 bases, and 9 bases lay between the germline ends. The germline V gene encodes CDR1 SNHLY and CDR2 FYNNEI. There are 14 residues in the CDR3. CDR3 sequence (DNA): TGTGCCAGCATTTCGGGAACGAACACCGGGGAGCTGTTTTTT. It translates to CASISGTNTGELFF.

J is TRBJ1-4 and V is TRBV23-1; D uncertain. TRBV23-1 is reported as an ORF; its role is uncertain. CDR3 length equals 16 residues. V lost 0 bases and J lost 4, with 12 bases in between. The CDR3 loop reads CASSQSGSAFNEKLFF. The CDR3 DNA sequence: TGCGCCAGCAGTCAATCTGGGAGTGCCTTTAATGAAAAACTGTTTTTT.

The chain employs TRBV19 and TRBJ2-7, with D perhaps TRBD1 (6 bases). CDR1 and CDR2 (germline): LNHDA, SQIVND (reference sequence). Trimming took 5 bases from V and 4 from J, leaving 12 bases between them. This CDR3 region has 13 residues. CDR3 in amino acids: CASSGQSGYEQYF. The CDR3 nucleotides read TGTGCCAGTAGTGGACAGAGCGGATACGAGCAGTACTTC. The entire variable domain, with the rest obtained from reference TRBV19 and TRBJ2-7, is as follows: DGGITQSPKYLFRKEGQNVTLSCEQNLNHDAMYWYRQDPGQGLRLIYYSQIVNDFQKGDIAEGYSVSREKKESFPLTVTSAQKNPTAFYLCASSGQSGYEQYFGPGTRLTVT.

This chain uses TRBV15 with TRBJ2-7, with D unclear. The CDR3 is 11 amino acids. Trimming left V 5 bases short and J 3 bases short, with 5 bases between. The germline gives CDR1 LNHNV, CDR2 YYDKDF (reference sequence). The CDR3 here is CATSPGYEQYF. The CDR3 coding sequence is TGTGCCACCAGCCCCGGCTACGAGCAGTACTTC.

V is TRBV15 and J is TRBJ1-1, with D possibly TRBD1 on 6 matching bases. Germline V gene sequence: CDR1 LNHNV, CDR2 YYDKDF (reference sequence). V was pared by 4 bases and J by 4 bases, with 13 bases between. The length of the CDR3 is 14 residues. The CDR3 here is CATSIHRGGTEAFF. The CDR3 nucleotides are TGTGCCACCAGCATACATCGAGGGGGCACTGAAGCTTTCTTT.

The V gene is TRBV5-1, the J gene TRBJ2-7; the match to TRBD1 covers 9 bases. CDR1 is SGHRS and CDR2 is YFSETQ in the germline V gene. The CDR3 spans 15 residues. V shed 4 bases and J 0 bases; nucleotides not matched to a gene: 5. The CDR3 loop is CASSETGGISYEQYF. Here the CDR3 DNA reads TGCGCCAGCAGCGAGACAGGGGGAATCTCCTACGAGCAGTACTTC.

As concerns this clone: This specimen includes other DNA sequences encoding the same CDR3. This chain links TRBV18 with TRBJ2-7, with D possibly TRBD1 on 5 matching bases. The CDR3 extends over 12 amino acids. Germline values: CDR1 KGHSH, CDR2 LQKENI. V was pared by 3 bases and J by 3 bases, with 6 bases between. CDR3 DNA sequence: TGTGCCAGCTCACCTGACAGCTACGAGCAGTACTTC. Its protein is CASSPDSYEQYF.

The rearrangement uses TRBV7-9 and TRBJ1-3, with 8 bases that match TRBD1. Germline V gene data show CDR1 as SEHNR and CDR2 as FQNEAQ (reference sequence). The CDR3 covers 18 residues. The V segment lost 5 bases and the J segment 1 base; nucleotides outside the gene matches: 13. The CDR3, as DNA: TGTGCCAGCAGCCCACCGGGACAGGTAGCAGGATCTGGAAACACCATATATTTT. Translating gives CASSPPGQVAGSGNTIYF.

The rearrangement links TRBV2 to TRBJ1-4, with 7 nucleotides matching TRBD1. Germline trimming cut 7 bases from V and 8 bases from J; bases unmatched to any gene: 7. There are 13 residues in the CDR3. Germline V lookup: CDR1 SNHLY, CDR2 FYNNEI. CDR3 residues: CASMSGGDEKLFF. The CDR3 DNA is TGTGCCAGCATGTCAGGGGGAGACGAAAAACTGTTTTTT. The whole variable domain, filled in from reference TRBV2 and TRBJ1-4, reads EPEVTQTPSHQVTQMGQEVILRCVPISNHLYFYWYRQILGQKVEFLVSFYNNEISEKSEIFDDQFSVERPDGSNFTLKIRSTKLEDSAMYFCASMSGGDEKLFFGSGTQLSVL.

This clone appeared a few times. The V gene is TRBV15, the J gene TRBJ1-1; D unresolved. V was pared by 5 bases and J by 0 bases, with 13 bases between. CDR3 length: 15 residues. Germline values: CDR1 LNHNV, CDR2 YYDKDF (reference sequence). The CDR3 DNA sequence: TGTGCCACCAGCGGCCGGACGGTAGTGAACACTGAAGCTTTCTTT. Its protein is CATSGRTVVNTEAFF.

The chain carries TRBV6-5 and TRBJ1-5, with D uncertain. This CDR3 spans 13 amino acids. Germline V CDR1 and CDR2: MNHEY, SVGAGI. V shed 0 bases and J shed 6 bases, with 6 bases lying between them. The CDR3 protein is CASSYSRTQPQHF. The CDR3 nucleotides are TGTGCCAGCAGTTACTCGAGGACTCAGCCCCAGCATTTT.

The chain combines TRBV3-1 (or the pseudogene TRBV3-2) with TRBJ2-7, with 8 bases aligning to TRBD1. Germline V gene lookup returns CDR1 LGHDT and CDR2 YNNKEL (reference sequence). This CDR3 spans 16 amino acids. V dropped 3 bases and J dropped 5; count of bases not matched to a gene: 12. CDR3 protein: CASSQIQGAGVHEQYF. Here the CDR3 DNA reads TGTGCCAGCAGCCAGATCCAGGGGGCCGGGGTACACGAGCAGTACTTC.

The chain is built from TRBV5-5 and TRBJ1-2; perhaps TRBD1 as D (6 bases). V lost 4 bases, J lost 0 bases, and 16 bases lay in between. Germline CDR1 SGHKS, CDR2 YYEKEE (reference sequence). The CDR3 is made up of 16 amino acids. DNA of the CDR3: TGTGCCAGCAGCCCGGGCGGCAGGGGAGCTAACTATGGCTACACCTTC. Amino acids: CASSPGGRGANYGYTF.

This chain connects TRBV5-1 to TRBJ2-2; 11 bases match TRBD1. Germline V gene lookup returns CDR1 SGHRS and CDR2 YFSETQ. The CDR3 consists of 16 residues. After removal of 6 bases from V and 0 bases from J, the junction contained 4 bases not matched to a gene. CDR3 in amino acids: CASIWGQGANTGELFF. In DNA, the CDR3 is TGCGCCAGCATCTGGGGACAGGGGGCGAACACCGGGGAGCTGTTTTTT.

J is TRBJ2-1 and V is TRBV30, with D perhaps matching TRBD1 (7 bases). Trimming left V 2 bases short and J 1 base short, with 9 bases between. Germline V gene lookup returns CDR1 GTSNPN and CDR2 SVGIG (reference sequence). This CDR3 is 14 amino acids long. The CDR3 bases are TGTGCCTGGAGTTCAGGGGGGTCCTACAATGAGCAGTTCTTC. Translating it yields CAWSSGGSYNEQFF.

The gene calls are TRBV28 and TRBJ1-6; weak D call: TRBD1 (6 bases). CDR1 MDHEN and CDR2 SYDVKM come from the germline V gene. The CDR3 is 13 amino acids. The ends were cut back, 8 bases at V and 9 bases at J, with 14 bases in the middle. The CDR3 sequence: CASLSGRGSPLHF. The CDR3 DNA reads as TGTGCCAGCCTCTCGGGCAGGGGTTCACCCCTCCACTTT.

This clone was seen only a few times. The V call is TRBV14, the J call TRBJ2-7, with a weak D call TRBD2 (5 bases). CDR3 length: 15 residues. Germline CDR1 and CDR2: SGHDN and FVKESK. V gave up 3 bases and J gave up 1 base, with 13 bases separating them. This CDR3 reads CASSQLGSGSYEQYF. In nucleotides, the CDR3 is TGTGCCAGCAGCCAGCTGGGGTCGGGGTCCTACGAGCAGTACTTC. Together with reference TRBV14 and TRBJ2-7, the CDR3 gives the full variable domain: EAGVTQFPSHSVIEKGQTVTLRCDPISGHDNLYWYRRVMGKEIKFLLHFVKESKQDESGMPNNRFLAERTGGTYSTLKVQPAELEDSGVYFCASSQLGSGSYEQYFGPGTRLTVT.

J is TRBJ1-5 and V is TRBV5-6; 8 bases line up with TRBD1. This CDR3 is 18 amino acids long. From germline, CDR1 is SGHDT and CDR2 YYEEEE. With V trimmed by 6 bases and J by 2 bases, 16 bases remained unmatched. The CDR3 loop is CASIPSNPRTGRNQPQHF. Here the CDR3 DNA reads TGTGCCAGCATACCTTCAAACCCTAGGACAGGGCGCAATCAGCCCCAGCATTTT.

This chain uses TRBV7-3 with TRBJ2-2, with 11 bases fitting TRBD2. Per the germline V gene, CDR1 is SGHTA and CDR2 is FQGTGA. With V trimmed by 3 bases and J by 6 bases, 9 bases remained unmatched. The CDR3 covers 17 residues. CDR3 coding DNA: TGTGCCAGCAGCTTTGCCCCTCGACTAGCGGGGCCCGGGGAGCTGTTTTTT. Its translation: CASSFAPRLAGPGELFF.

The chain has TRBV7-2 and TRBJ1-3; D gene uncertain. V was trimmed by 4 bases and J by 4 bases, leaving 8 bases between them. Germline V gene data show CDR1 as SGHTA and CDR2 as FQGNSA. There are 13 residues in the CDR3. CDR3 loop: CASSSQLGNTIYF. CDR3 sequence (DNA): TGTGCCAGCAGCTCCCAGCTGGGAAACACCATATATTTT.

This chain uses TRBV7-3 with TRBJ2-7, with TRBD2 matching over 11 bases. CDR1 is SGHTA, CDR2 FQGTGA, per germline. The CDR3 is 15 residues long. V lost 3 bases, J lost 4 bases, and 5 bases stayed unmatched. The CDR3 coding sequence is TGTGCCAGCAGCTTTGGGACTAGCGGACGATACGAGCAGTACTTC. Its protein is CASSFGTSGRYEQYF.

This chain connects TRBV3-1 (or the pseudogene TRBV3-2) to TRBJ1-2, with D possibly being TRBD1 (6 bases). The germline V gene has CDR1 LGHDT and CDR2 YNNKEL (reference sequence). This CDR3 comprises 14 residues. The V end lost 1 base, the J end lost 4 bases, and 10 bases lay between the germline ends. CDR3 protein: CASSQGTVIYGYTF. The CDR3 DNA follows: TGTGCCAGCAGCCAAGGGACAGTTATCTATGGCTACACCTTC.

V is TRBV7-2 and J is TRBJ2-7, with TRBD2 matching 7 bases. V lost 1 base, J lost 4 bases, and 7 bases stayed unmatched. Germline CDR1 SGHTA, CDR2 FQGNSA. The CDR3 totals 15 residues. The chain's CDR3 is CASSLEVAGAYEQYF. The CDR3 DNA follows: TGTGCCAGCAGCTTAGAGGTAGCGGGTGCGTACGAGCAGTACTTC. The whole variable domain, filled in from reference TRBV7-2 and TRBJ2-7, reads GAGVSQSPSNKVTEKGKDVELRCDPISGHTALYWYRQSLGQGLEFLIYFQGNSAPDKSGLPSDRFSAERTGGSVSTLTIQRTQQEDSAVYLCASSLEVAGAYEQYFGPGTRLTVT.

The gene calls are TRBV5-4 and TRBJ2-7, with 7 bases matching TRBD2. With 8 bases clipped from V and 2 bases from J, the junction kept 10 bases outside the gene matches. Per germline, CDR1 SGHNT and CDR2 YYREEE (reference sequence). CDR3 length: 14 amino acids. The CDR3 loop reads CARDGGSNPYEQYF. CDR3 DNA: TGTGCCAGAGATGGCGGGAGTAACCCCTACGAGCAGTACTTC. Filled out from reference TRBV5-4 and TRBJ2-7, the complete variable domain reads ETGVTQSPTHLIKTRGQQVTLRCSSQSGHNTVSWYQQALGQGPQFIFQYYREEENGRGNFPPRFSGLQFPNYSSELNVNALELDDSALYLCARDGGSNPYEQYFGPGTRLTVT.

The rearrangement joins TRBV5-1 to TRBJ1-3; D perhaps matches TRBD1 (5 bases). This CDR3 has 17 residues. V lost 2 bases and J lost 3, with 18 bases in between. Germline V gene lookup returns CDR1 SGHRS and CDR2 YFSETQ. Written as DNA, the CDR3 is TGCGCCAGCAGCTTCTCTTCTATCGGGGGAGGTGGAAACACCATATATTTT. Its protein product is CASSFSSIGGGGNTIYF. Variable domain in full (rest from reference TRBV5-1 and TRBJ1-3): KAGVTQTPRYLIKTRGQQVTLSCSPISGHRSVSWYQQTPGQGLQFLFEYFSETQRNKGNFPGRFSGRQFSNSRSEMNVSTLELGDSALYLCASSFSSIGGGGNTIYFGEGSWLTVV.

This clone was seen only once. The rearrangement links TRBV6-5 to TRBJ2-5; 8 nucleotides match TRBD2. Germline loops: CDR1 MNHEY, CDR2 SVGAGI. The ends lost 5 bases at V and 5 bases at J; junction bases unmatched: 4. The CDR3 sequence is 13 residues long. The CDR3 coding sequence is TGTGCCAGCAGTAATCCGGGGGGGGAGACCCAGTACTTC. This sequence encodes CASSNPGGETQYF.

A single count supports this clone. The gene calls are TRBV7-9 and TRBJ2-3, with 8 bases that match TRBD2. The CDR3 is 17 amino acids. The germline V gene encodes CDR1 SEHNR and CDR2 FQNEAQ (reference sequence). V lost 5 bases to trimming and J lost 1 base; unmatched junction nucleotides: 11. CDR3 DNA: TGTGCCAGCAGCATCGGGACTAGGGGGTTGGGCACAGATACGCAGTATTTT. This sequence encodes CASSIGTRGLGTDTQYF.

The gene calls are TRBV5-1 and TRBJ1-2; 11 bases agree with TRBD1. Losses at the gene ends were 3 bases for V and 0 bases for J; bases not matched to a gene: 1. The CDR3 is 15 residues long. CDR1 and CDR2 (germline): SGHRS, YFSETQ. CDR3 coding DNA: TGCGCCAGCAGCTGGGGACAGGGGGCTAACTATGGCTACACCTTC. As protein: CASSWGQGANYGYTF.

The CDR3 DNA follows: TGCGCCAGCAGCCAGGCCTCTAGCGGCTACAATGAGCAGTTCTTC. Translated, it gives CASSQASSGYNEQFF. The V and J genes are TRBV4-1 and TRBJ2-1; 7 bases line up with TRBD2. The CDR3 consists of 15 residues. The J segment lost 3 bases and the V segment lost 3 bases, leaving 5 bases of the junction unmatched. In germline, CDR1 is MGHRA, CDR2 YSYEKL.

The chain employs TRBV7-2 and TRBJ2-2; TRBD2 might be the D (5 bases). The CDR3 contains 18 residues. Per germline, CDR1 SGHTA and CDR2 FQGNSA. V was shortened by 4 bases and J by 1 base, with 19 bases between the two germline ends. The CDR3: CASSSPEASGLNTGELFF. CDR3 in DNA: TGTGCCAGCAGCTCTCCCGAGGCCAGCGGTCTGAACACCGGGGAGCTGTTTTTT.

This clone was observed once. J is TRBJ2-3 and V is TRBV4-2; possible D gene TRBD2, 6 bases. CDR1 and CDR2 from the germline V gene are LGHNA and YNFKEQ. Deletions cut 1 base from V and 0 bases from J, with 14 bases between. The CDR3 is 17 amino acids. This chain's CDR3 is CASSQASGTPSTDTQYF. CDR3 in DNA: TGTGCCAGCAGCCAAGCTTCCGGGACTCCTAGCACAGATACGCAGTATTTT.